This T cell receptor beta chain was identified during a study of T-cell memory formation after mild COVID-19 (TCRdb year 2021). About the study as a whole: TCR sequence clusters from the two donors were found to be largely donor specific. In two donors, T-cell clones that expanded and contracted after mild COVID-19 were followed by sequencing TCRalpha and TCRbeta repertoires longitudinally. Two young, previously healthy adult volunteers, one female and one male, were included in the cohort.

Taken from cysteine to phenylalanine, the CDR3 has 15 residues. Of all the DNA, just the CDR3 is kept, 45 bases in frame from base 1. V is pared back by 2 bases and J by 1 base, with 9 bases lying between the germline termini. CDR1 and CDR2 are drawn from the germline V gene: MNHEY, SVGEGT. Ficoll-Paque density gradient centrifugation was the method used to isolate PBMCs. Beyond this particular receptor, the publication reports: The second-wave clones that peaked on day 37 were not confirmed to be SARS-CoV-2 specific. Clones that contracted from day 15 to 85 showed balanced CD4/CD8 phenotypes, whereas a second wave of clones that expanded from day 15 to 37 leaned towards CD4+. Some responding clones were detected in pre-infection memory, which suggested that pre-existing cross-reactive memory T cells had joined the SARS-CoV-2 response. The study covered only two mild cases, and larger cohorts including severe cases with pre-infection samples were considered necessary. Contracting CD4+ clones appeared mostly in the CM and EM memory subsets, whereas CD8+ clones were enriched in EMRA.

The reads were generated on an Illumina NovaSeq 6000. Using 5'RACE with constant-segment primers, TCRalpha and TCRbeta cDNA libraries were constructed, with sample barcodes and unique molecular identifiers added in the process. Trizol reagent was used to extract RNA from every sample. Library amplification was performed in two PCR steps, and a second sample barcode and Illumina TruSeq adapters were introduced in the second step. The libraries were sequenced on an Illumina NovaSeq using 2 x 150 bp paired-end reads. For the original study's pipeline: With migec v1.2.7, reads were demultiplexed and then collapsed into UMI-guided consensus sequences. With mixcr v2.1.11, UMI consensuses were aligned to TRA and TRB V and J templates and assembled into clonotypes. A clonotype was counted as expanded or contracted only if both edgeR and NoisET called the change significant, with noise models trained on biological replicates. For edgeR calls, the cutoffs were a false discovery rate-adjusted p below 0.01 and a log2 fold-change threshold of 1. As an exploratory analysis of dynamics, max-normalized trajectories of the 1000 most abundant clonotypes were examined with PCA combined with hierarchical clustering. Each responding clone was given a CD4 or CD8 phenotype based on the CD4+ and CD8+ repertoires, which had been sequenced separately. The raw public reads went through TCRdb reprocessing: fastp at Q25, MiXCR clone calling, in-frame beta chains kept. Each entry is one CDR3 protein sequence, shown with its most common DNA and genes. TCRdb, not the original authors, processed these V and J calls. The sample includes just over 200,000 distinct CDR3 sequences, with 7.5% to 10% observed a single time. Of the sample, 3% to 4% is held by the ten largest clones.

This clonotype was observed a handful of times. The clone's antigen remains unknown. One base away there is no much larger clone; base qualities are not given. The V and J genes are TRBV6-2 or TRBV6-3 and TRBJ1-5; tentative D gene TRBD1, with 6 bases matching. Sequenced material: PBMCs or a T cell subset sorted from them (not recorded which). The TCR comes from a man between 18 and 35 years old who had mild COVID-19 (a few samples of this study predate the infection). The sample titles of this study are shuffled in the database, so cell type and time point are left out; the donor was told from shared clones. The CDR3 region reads CASSYGQRSNQPQHF. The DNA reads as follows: TGTGCCAGCAGTTACGGACAGAGAAGCAATCAGCCCCAGCATTTT.